The entry below gives a single TCR beta chain sequence along with its context. Its antigen is currently unknown. This specimen belongs to a study of cytomegalovirus exposure and HLA in healthy donors. Turning to the study itself: The roughly 670 first-cohort repertoires shared a platform with the 100 to 150 validation repertoires, as reported in a later analysis. General study findings and limits: Rare TCR sequences predominated, though certain public TCRs were found in many donors. Researchers catalogued over 150 TCR beta chains as cytomegalovirus-associated. Reports indicated that the classifier achieved high specificity and sensitivity in diagnosing cytomegalovirus status.

The protocol was immunoSEQ multiplex PCR, while the TCRdb copy is restricted to in-frame clones and leaves out a portion. Among 200,000 or so clones listed, roughly 80% were seen once. Germline values: CDR1 SEHNR, CDR2 FQNEAQ (reference sequence). Trimming took off 1 base at V and 7 bases at J, with 19 bases between the two ends. The CDR3 sequence is 16 residues long. This receptor was identified in a woman in her late teens or twenties in good health and CMV-seronegative. The J gene is TRBJ1-2, the V gene TRBV7-9; perhaps TRBD1 as D (6 bases). The specimen was PBMCs. The CDR3, as DNA: TGTGCCAGCAGCTTAGTCAGTTTTGCAGGGGAAATTGGCTACACCTTC. Translation gives CASSLVSFAGEIGYTF.